These 9 T cell receptor beta chains were all obtained from the same sample, sequenced in a study of blood T cell repertoires in COVID-19. The table came from immunoSEQ multiplex PCR; TCRdb's copy has only in-frame clones and leaves some out. The repertoire holds 450,000 to 500,000 clones, with over 75% as singletons. The specimen was peripheral blood. The receptors shown here come from a human donor in a cohort sampled during active COVID-19.

The rearrangement uses TRBV27 and TRBJ1-1; 7 bases are shared with TRBD1. Germline lookup yields CDR1 MNHEY and CDR2 SMNVEV (reference sequence). The CDR3 extends over 15 amino acids. The V segment lost 4 bases and the J segment 7 bases; nucleotides outside the gene matches: 12. CDR3 bases: TGTGCCAGCAGTTACGGTATAGGGGGCAAGTTTGAAGCTTTCTTT. Encoded protein: CASSYGIGGKFEAFF.

The chain recombines TRBV5-5 with TRBJ1-2; D remains ambiguous. Germline V gives CDR1 SGHKS, CDR2 YYEKEE (reference sequence). There are 14 residues in the CDR3. Trimming removed 3 bases at V and 4 bases at J, with 13 bases between. The CDR3 DNA follows: TGTGCCAGCAGCTGGCAGACATCTCCCTATGGCTACACCTTC. It specifies CASSWQTSPYGYTF. Complete variable domain (other parts from reference TRBV5-5 and TRBJ1-2): DAGVTQSPTHLIKTRGQQVTLRCSPISGHKSVSWYQQVLGQGPQFIFQYYEKEERGRGNFPDRFSARQFPNYSSELNVNALLLGDSALYLCASSWQTSPYGYTFGSGTRLTVV.

This chain joins TRBV11-2 and TRBJ2-7, with no clear D. Trimming left V 1 base short and J 2 bases short, with 15 bases between. CDR3 length: 16 residues. Germline lookup yields CDR1 SGHAT and CDR2 FQNNGV. This chain's CDR3 is CASSLASRGVPYEQYF. CDR3 nucleotide sequence: TGTGCCAGCAGCTTAGCATCTAGAGGCGTTCCCTACGAGCAGTACTTC.

This clone was detected only once. The J gene is TRBJ1-2, the V gene TRBV27; D may be TRBD1 (6 bases). This CDR3 contains 16 residues. The V gene's germline CDR1 is MNHEY and CDR2 SMNVEV (reference sequence). V was shortened by 4 bases and J by 6 bases, with 21 bases between the two germline ends. The CDR3 loop reads CASSSAGTPHGDGYTF. The CDR3 nucleotides read TGTGCCAGCAGTTCCGCCGGGACACCTCACGGGGATGGCTACACCTTC.

The chain combines TRBV6-2 or TRBV6-3 with TRBJ1-5; the D gene is possibly TRBD1 (6 bases). V lost 4 bases and J lost 0, with 19 bases in between. From germline, CDR1 is MNHEY and CDR2 SVGEGT. This CDR3 is built from 18 residues. CDR3 nucleotide sequence: TGTGCCAGCAGTTTATCCCCAAGAACAGGGAGTAGCAATCAGCCCCAGCATTTT. Translation gives CASSLSPRTGSSNQPQHF.

In this sample, this clone turned up once. This chain joins TRBV6-5 and TRBJ2-1, with D possibly matching TRBD1 (5 bases). Trimming shortened V by 2 bases and J by 0 bases, and 8 bases separated the two germline ends. Germline V gene data show CDR1 as MNHEY and CDR2 as SVGAGI. The CDR3 consists of 15 residues. DNA of the CDR3: TGTGCCAGCAGTTACCGACAGCCCTCCTACAATGAGCAGTTCTTC. Translation: CASSYRQPSYNEQFF.

This clone was seen only once. The rearrangement joins TRBV5-4 to TRBJ2-5; possible D gene TRBD2, 7 bases. CDR1 and CDR2 (germline): SGHNT, YYREEE (reference sequence). V was shortened by 2 bases and J by 5 bases, with 13 bases between the two germline ends. This CDR3 spans 14 amino acids. CDR3 sequence: CASSFRGARETQYF. CDR3 nucleotides: TGTGCCAGCAGCTTCCGGGGGGCGCGGGAGACCCAGTACTTC.

CDR3 DNA sequence: TGTGCCAGCTCACCGGAACCCGGGTGGTCCTACGAGCAGTACTTC. As protein: CASSPEPGWSYEQYF. The chain has TRBV18 and TRBJ2-7; D not resolved. V lost 3 bases and J lost 1, with 13 bases in between. This CDR3 has 15 amino acids. In germline, CDR1 is KGHSH, CDR2 LQKENI.

V is TRBV20-1 and J is TRBJ2-3; 7 nucleotides agree with TRBD2. The J segment lost 6 bases and the V segment lost 3 bases, leaving 9 bases of the junction unmatched. CDR3 size: 14 residues. Germline V CDR1 and CDR2: DFQATT, SNEGSKA (reference sequence). The CDR3 loop reads CSASLERDLDTQYF. The CDR3 coding sequence is TGCAGTGCTAGTCTAGAGCGGGATCTGGATACGCAGTATTTT.